The clone carrying this T cell receptor beta chain has only a few counts. Its antigen is undetermined. TCRdb's copy holds only in-frame clones and misses some; the assay was immunoSEQ multiplex PCR. The table includes 550,000 to 800,000 clones, roughly 70% detected once. This entry is derived from a study of shared clonotypes between healthy human individuals. Study as a whole: Per donor, CD8 memory used one plate, CD8 naive used two, CD4 memory used three and CD4 naive used three. The study's findings and limits: The represented genetic and exposure-history diversity was limited by the small number of donors.

This CDR3 is built from 15 residues. Trimming removed 3 bases from V and 4 bases from J; junction bases left unmatched: 8. Germline loops: CDR1 MRHNA, CDR2 SNTAGT. Investigators divided CD4+ cells into CD45RA+ naive and CD45RA-negative memory subsets. Sequenced material: memory CD4+ T cells sorted from blood. The subset here: CD45RA-negative fraction. The TCR originated in a woman under 40 in good health. The chain uses TRBV6-4 and TRBJ1-2, with 7 positions matching TRBD1. The DNA for the CDR3 is TGTGCCAGCAGTGAACGCCAGGGGGTTGGCTATGGCTACACCTTC. Translated: CASSERQGVGYGYTF.